This T cell receptor beta chain came from a study of T cells after yellow fever vaccination. The CDR3 runs 13 residues. Germline V gives CDR1 SGHTA, CDR2 FQGNSA. Trimming cost V 2 bases and J 11 bases, with 14 bases left between them. As regards this clonotype: Antigen: not known.

It was through 5'RACE template switching that TCR cDNA was made, with a universal primer site and UMIs added. TCRdb used MiXCR to reprocess the 5' RACE reads, holding one entry per CDR3 protein. The sample consists of 300,000 to 350,000 distinct CDR3 sequences, under 5% of them appearing once. Study-level results: Clones from primary vaccination mostly reappeared after the booster (roughly 95% CD4, over 85% CD8). A faster peak, day 5 versus 15, was reached by the weaker secondary response.

This chain uses TRBV7-2 with TRBJ2-3; no clear D. The material was PBMCs, obtained 5 days after the yellow fever booster vaccination. This sequence was found in a man between 18 and 35 years old who received the YFV17D yellow fever vaccine. The DNA of the CDR3 is TGTGCCAGCAGCTTACTTACGAGTCTGGGGCAGTATTTT. Protein product: CASSLLTSLGQYF. Full variable domain (remainder filled in from reference TRBV7-2 and TRBJ2-3): GAGVSQSPSNKVTEKGKDVELRCDPISGHTALYWYRQSLGQGLEFLIYFQGNSAPDKSGLPSDRFSAERTGGSVSTLTIQRTQQEDSAVYLCASSLLTSLGQYFGPGTRLTVL.